This entry lists 32 T cell receptor beta chains sequenced from one sample in a study of cytomegalovirus exposure and HLA in healthy donors. PCR primers comprised 60 Vbeta and 13 Jbeta primers. Assay: immunoSEQ multiplex PCR; the TCRdb copy retains only in-frame clones and omits some. In the table there are about 120,000 clones, about 70% of which are singletons. What was sequenced was PBMCs. The source is a woman aged 40 to 55 in good health and CMV-seronegative.

The chain employs TRBV9 and TRBJ2-2, with 9 bases fitting TRBD2. The ends lost 4 bases at V and 4 bases at J; junction bases unmatched: 8. Germline CDR1 SGDLS, CDR2 YYNGEE. The CDR3 covers 16 residues. DNA of the CDR3: TGTGCCAGCAGCCCGTTAGCGGGGGTGGGCACCGGGGAGCTGTTTTTT. The encoded protein is CASSPLAGVGTGELFF.

The chain joins TRBV6-5 to TRBJ2-3; TRBD2 aligns across 15 bases. Trimming took 6 bases from V and 5 from J; bases not matched to a gene: 3. The CDR3 length is 15 residues. Looked up from germline, CDR1 is MNHEY and CDR2 is SVGAGI. The CDR3 sequence is CASRLGLAGGDTQYF. DNA for the CDR3: TGTGCCAGCAGATTGGGACTAGCGGGGGGAGATACGCAGTATTTT.

This clone was observed a few times. V gene TRBV4-1 combines with J gene TRBJ1-1; no clear D. This CDR3 is 14 amino acids long. Germline CDR1 reads MGHRA; CDR2 reads YSYEKL. V shed 1 base and J shed 4 bases, with 10 bases lying between them. CDR3 in amino acids: CASSQAREGTEAFF. CDR3 nucleotides: TGCGCCAGCAGCCAAGCCCGGGAGGGCACTGAAGCTTTCTTT.

This chain links TRBV27 with TRBJ2-7; a possible D gene is TRBD1 (6 bases). Trimming left V 5 bases short and J 7 bases short, with 18 bases between. Germline CDR1 reads MNHEY; CDR2 reads SMNVEV (reference sequence). The CDR3 totals 14 residues. The CDR3 DNA reads as TGTGCCAGCAGTCCACCCAGGGGCACAGGGGAGCAGTACTTC. As protein: CASSPPRGTGEQYF.

The V gene is TRBV7-2, the J gene TRBJ2-1, with D possibly being TRBD1 (6 bases). Germline lookup yields CDR1 SGHTA and CDR2 FQGNSA. The V end lost 0 bases, the J end lost 10 bases, and 7 bases lay between the germline ends. CDR3 size: 12 residues. CDR3 coding DNA: TGTGCCAGCAGCTTAGCCAGGGGCGAGCAGTTCTTC. Translation gives CASSLARGEQFF.

V and J are TRBV14 and TRBJ2-5; 9 bases are shared with TRBD1. Germline V gene lookup returns CDR1 SGHDN and CDR2 FVKESK. CDR3 length: 13 amino acids. The J segment lost 7 bases and the V segment lost 4 bases, leaving 4 bases of the junction unmatched. The CDR3 protein is CASSRDRVGTQYF. The CDR3 DNA reads TGTGCCAGCAGCCGGGACAGGGTAGGGACCCAGTACTTC.

The chain joins TRBV6-1 to TRBJ2-2; possibly TRBD1 for D (6 bases). Germline assignment: CDR1 MNHNS and CDR2 SASEGT. This CDR3 comprises 14 residues. V dropped 6 bases and J dropped 6 bases, with 14 bases sitting between them. The CDR3 nucleotides read TGTGCCAGCAGAGGGGGTTCTGGTCCCGGGGAGCTGTTTTTT. Protein sequence: CASRGGSGPGELFF.

V and J are TRBV6-1 and TRBJ2-5; TRBD1 aligns across 8 bases. Germline CDR1 MNHNS, CDR2 SASEGT. The CDR3 runs to 15 residues. The junction had 4 bases not matched to a gene; V was cut back by 2 bases and J by 2 bases. CDR3 sequence reads: CASSETRTGQETQYF. CDR3 in DNA: TGTGCCAGCAGTGAAACCCGGACAGGGCAAGAGACCCAGTACTTC.

This chain joins TRBV19 and TRBJ2-1, with TRBD1 identical over 9 bases. CDR3 length: 16 amino acids. With 4 bases clipped from V and 4 bases from J, the junction kept 8 bases outside the gene matches. Germline V gene sequence: CDR1 LNHDA, CDR2 SQIVND (reference sequence). DNA for the CDR3: TGTGCCAGTAGTAGGACAGACAGGGGGAGTTACAATGAGCAGTTCTTC. This gives the protein CASSRTDRGSYNEQFF.

The chain is built from TRBV7-9 and TRBJ2-7; tentatively, D is TRBD2 (6 bases). The CDR3 totals 14 residues. Germline V gene sequence: CDR1 SEHNR, CDR2 FQNEAQ (reference sequence). V was trimmed by 5 bases and J by 2 bases, leaving 13 bases between them. The CDR3 bases are TGTGCCAGCAGCGCGGGACGGGGGACCTACGAGCAGTACTTC. As protein: CASSAGRGTYEQYF. Full variable domain (outside the CDR3, taken from reference TRBV7-9 and TRBJ2-7): DTGVSQNPRHKITKRGQNVTFRCDPISEHNRLYWYRQTLGQGPEFLTYFQNEAQLEKSRLLSDRFSAERPKGSFSTLEIQRTEQGDSAMYLCASSAGRGTYEQYFGPGTRLTVT.

The chain has TRBV27 and TRBJ2-1; D call uncertain. Between the trimmed V and J ends, which lost 11 bases and 6 bases, there was a span of 20 bases. Germline V lookup: CDR1 MNHEY, CDR2 SMNVEV (reference sequence). The CDR3 extends over 14 amino acids. In nucleotides, the CDR3 is TGTGCCGCGTCGTCCCCCAAAGTTGGCAATGAGCAGTTCTTC. The encoded protein is CAASSPKVGNEQFF.

This clone was recorded a few times. The J gene is TRBJ1-3, the V gene TRBV5-5, with TRBD1 as a possible D gene (5 bases). Trimming took off 1 base at V and 2 bases at J, with 16 bases between the two ends. Germline V gene sequence: CDR1 SGHKS, CDR2 YYEKEE (reference sequence). This CDR3 is built from 17 residues. The CDR3 protein is CASSLSPARAPGNTIYF. In DNA form, the CDR3 reads TGTGCCAGCAGCTTGTCACCCGCCAGGGCTCCTGGAAACACCATATATTTT.

This chain uses TRBV2 with TRBJ1-6; D not resolved. Looked up from germline, CDR1 is SNHLY and CDR2 is FYNNEI. The length of the CDR3 is 16 residues. Trimming left V 2 bases short and J 0 bases short, with 8 bases between. The CDR3 protein is CASSESVSSYNSPLHF. CDR3 coding DNA: TGTGCCAGCAGTGAAAGCGTAAGCTCCTATAATTCACCCCTCCACTTT.

The chain has TRBV19 and TRBJ1-2; tentatively, D is TRBD1 (5 bases). Germline V CDR1 and CDR2: LNHDA, SQIVND (reference sequence). This CDR3 is 15 amino acids long. V was pared by 2 bases and J by 7 bases, with 17 bases between. CDR3 sequence reads: CASSIQGFKASGYTF. CDR3 DNA sequence: TGTGCCAGTAGTATACAGGGATTCAAGGCGAGTGGCTACACCTTC.

The chain couples TRBV7-3 to TRBJ2-3; maybe TRBD2 (6 bases). The CDR3 loop spans 13 amino acids. V was trimmed by 6 bases and J by 1 base, leaving 8 bases between them. Germline V lookup: CDR1 SGHTA, CDR2 FQGTGA. CDR3 in amino acids: CASRRGGTDTQYF. The CDR3 nucleotides are TGTGCCAGCAGGCGGGGCGGCACAGATACGCAGTATTTT.

About this clone: At one end the junction does not follow the germline gene, possibly because of a read error. V gene TRBV4-2 combines with J gene TRBJ2-4; 11 bases agree with TRBD1. This CDR3 has 14 amino acids. Germline lookup yields CDR1 LGHNA and CDR2 YNFKEQ. The chain's CDR3 is CASRTTGTGGPSRF. CDR3 bases: TGTGCCAGCAGAACGACTGGGACAGGGGGGCCCTCGAGGTTC.

The chain combines TRBV7-8 with TRBJ2-7; 9 positions match TRBD1. Losses at the gene ends were 5 bases for V and 1 base for J; bases not matched to a gene: 6. The germline V gene has CDR1 SGHVS and CDR2 FQNEAQ. The CDR3 covers 15 residues. The CDR3 DNA sequence: TGTGCCAGCAGCCCCGGGACAGGGCCATCCTACGAGCAGTACTTC. Residues: CASSPGTGPSYEQYF.

The chain has TRBV11-3 and TRBJ2-1; 9 nucleotides match TRBD2. CDR1 is SGHNT and CDR2 is YENEEA in the germline V gene. V lost 1 base and J lost 5; bases outside the gene matches: 9. The CDR3 consists of 17 residues. The CDR3: CASSLVHAGGAHNEQFF. The CDR3 coding sequence is TGTGCCAGCAGCTTAGTTCATGCGGGGGGGGCGCACAATGAGCAGTTCTTC.

The chain is built from TRBV30 and TRBJ2-7; D remains ambiguous. CDR3 length equals 11 residues. The V and J ends lost 0 bases and 3 bases respectively, with 3 bases between them. The germline gives CDR1 GTSNPN, CDR2 SVGIG (reference sequence). The DNA for the CDR3 is TGTGCCTGGAGTGTTAACTACGAGCAGTACTTC. Its translation: CAWSVNYEQYF.

The J gene is TRBJ1-2, the V gene TRBV6-1, with 8 bases matching TRBD1. Germline V CDR1 and CDR2: MNHNS, SASEGT. Germline trimming cut 6 bases from V and 8 bases from J; bases unmatched to any gene: 5. The CDR3 contains 12 residues. The CDR3 sequence: CASSQGALGYTF. CDR3 nucleotides: TGTGCCAGCAGCCAGGGGGCGCTCGGCTACACCTTC.

The rearrangement links TRBV5-6 to TRBJ2-5; TRBD2 agrees at 7 bases. This CDR3 is built from 17 residues. With 3 bases clipped from V and 0 bases from J, the junction kept 11 bases outside the gene matches. Germline V gives CDR1 SGHDT, CDR2 YYEEEE. The CDR3 coding sequence is TGTGCCAGCAGCTCAGGCATCGGGACTATCCACCAAGAGACCCAGTACTTC. Its translation: CASSSGIGTIHQETQYF.

The chain joins TRBV4-2 to TRBJ1-5, with D perhaps matching TRBD1 (5 bases). The V end was cut by 0 bases, the J end by 7 bases, with 16 bases between. CDR1 and CDR2 (germline): LGHNA, YNFKEQ. The CDR3 consists of 16 residues. CDR3 loop: CASSQDSGELGQPQHF. The CDR3 DNA reads TGTGCCAGCAGCCAAGATTCGGGGGAATTAGGACAGCCCCAGCATTTT.

This rearrangement joins TRBV18 to TRBJ2-1; 14 bases fit TRBD2. Germline V CDR1 and CDR2: KGHSH, LQKENI. With 2 bases clipped from V and 7 bases from J, the junction kept 10 bases outside the gene matches. The CDR3 has 18 residues. The CDR3 protein is CASSPIIMTSGRVNEQFF. The CDR3 DNA reads as TGTGCCAGCTCACCAATCATTATGACTAGCGGGAGGGTAAATGAGCAGTTCTTC.

The chain combines TRBV9 with TRBJ2-3; weak D call: TRBD1 (5 bases). The CDR3 extends over 16 amino acids. Germline assignment: CDR1 SGDLS and CDR2 YYNGEE. Between the trimmed V and J ends, which lost 0 bases and 1 base, there was a span of 12 bases. In DNA form, the CDR3 reads TGTGCCAGCAGCGTAGGCTTGGGGCGCGGCACAGATACGCAGTATTTT. It codes for CASSVGLGRGTDTQYF.

The gene calls are TRBV10-2 and TRBJ2-3; 8 nucleotides align to TRBD1. CDR1 is WSHSY and CDR2 is SAAADI in the germline V gene. This CDR3 is built from 12 residues. With 6 bases clipped from V and 11 bases from J, the junction kept 7 bases outside the gene matches. CDR3 in amino acids: CASSETGTGQYF. CDR3 bases: TGCGCCAGCAGCGAGACGGGGACAGGGCAGTATTTT.

This clone appeared a few times. The V and J genes are TRBV11-1 and TRBJ2-1, with D perhaps TRBD2 (5 bases). V was cut by 4 bases and J by 4 bases, with 17 bases left in between. Germline V gene lookup returns CDR1 SGHAT and CDR2 FQDESV (reference sequence). CDR3 length equals 16 residues. CDR3 sequence (DNA): TGTGCCAGCAGCTCCTCAGGACGGCGCGGGTACAATGAGCAGTTCTTC. It translates to CASSSSGRRGYNEQFF.

A word on this clone: Other DNA sequences in the sample encode the same CDR3. The rearrangement uses TRBV5-1 and TRBJ2-5; TRBD2 agrees at 13 bases. The V gene end was trimmed by 5 bases and the J gene end by 2 bases; junction bases not matched to a gene: 3. The length of the CDR3 is 15 residues. In germline, CDR1 is SGHRS, CDR2 YFSETQ. In DNA, the CDR3 is TGCGCCAGCAGTAGACTAGCGGGGGGTCAAGAGACCCAGTACTTC. This translates into CASSRLAGGQETQYF.

This clone was detected a few times. This chain connects TRBV4-3 to TRBJ2-1; TRBD2 might be the D (5 bases). There are 17 residues in the CDR3. The ends were cut back, 3 bases at V and 6 bases at J, with 21 bases in the middle. The germline V gene encodes CDR1 LGHNA and CDR2 YSLEER. The CDR3 nucleotides read TGCGCCAGCAGCCAGGAGGTGGGAAAAACGGTCTTCAATGAGCAGTTCTTC. This sequence encodes CASSQEVGKTVFNEQFF.

The V gene is TRBV9, the J gene TRBJ1-2, with TRBD1 matching over 7 bases. CDR1 and CDR2 (germline): SGDLS, YYNGEE. The length of the CDR3 is 13 residues. The junction had 2 bases not matched to a gene; V was cut back by 0 bases and J by 6 bases. CDR3 protein: CASSVGGGDGYTF. CDR3 DNA sequence: TGTGCCAGCAGCGTAGGAGGGGGCGATGGCTACACCTTC. Full variable domain (rest looked up from reference TRBV9 and TRBJ1-2): DSGVTQTPKHLITATGQRVTLRCSPRSGDLSVYWYQQSLDQGLQFLIQYYNGEERAKGNILERFSAQQFPDLHSELNLSSLELGDSALYFCASSVGGGDGYTFGSGTRLTVV.

The chain couples TRBV6-6 to TRBJ2-3; 9 bases fit TRBD2. After removal of 4 bases from V and 8 bases from J, the junction contained 13 bases not matched to a gene. Germline V CDR1 and CDR2: MNHNY, SVGAGI (reference sequence). The CDR3 sequence is 16 residues long. CDR3 loop: CASSSPRGGGVGTQYF. For the CDR3, the DNA is TGTGCCAGCAGTTCGCCGAGAGGCGGGGGGGTTGGTACGCAGTATTTT.

This clone was detected a few times. The CDR3 loop is CASSQGQGGEKLFF. The CDR3 nucleotides read TGTGCCAGCAGCCAGGGACAGGGGGGTGAAAAACTGTTTTTT. The chain links TRBV7-6 to TRBJ1-4; 11 nucleotides match TRBD1. V lost 5 bases to trimming and J lost 7 bases; unmatched junction nucleotides: 3. CDR1 and CDR2 from the germline V gene are SGHVS and FNYEAQ. The CDR3 covers 14 residues.

This clone was recorded a few times. The chain joins TRBV7-9 to TRBJ1-6, with D maybe TRBD1 (5 bases). This CDR3 has 15 amino acids. Trimming took off 5 bases at V and 7 bases at J, with 15 bases between the two ends. Germline V CDR1 and CDR2: SEHNR, FQNEAQ (reference sequence). CDR3 loop: CASSTLSGGNSPLHF. The CDR3 bases are TGTGCCAGCAGCACCCTTTCCGGGGGAAATTCACCCCTCCACTTT.